Shown below are 16 T cell receptor beta chains from a single sample sequenced in a study of blood T cell repertoires in COVID-19. Assay used: immunoSEQ multiplex PCR; TCRdb lists only in-frame clones, some missing. Among approximately 280,000 clones listed, around nine tenths were seen once. Sequenced material: PBMCs or T cells enriched from blood (not recorded which). These TCRs come from a woman aged 40 to 50 who had recovered from COVID-19.

This chain uses TRBV2 with TRBJ2-7, with TRBD1 matching 9 bases. CDR3 length: 15 residues. Germline V CDR1 and CDR2: SNHLY, FYNNEI. J gave up 2 bases and V 7 bases, and 9 bases lay outside the gene matches. The CDR3 here is CASTLGQGRTYEQYF. The CDR3 DNA follows: TGTGCCAGCACCTTGGGACAGGGCAGGACCTACGAGCAGTACTTC.

In DNA, the CDR3 is TGTGCCAGCAGTTACGTGGCACCGAACACCGGGGAGCTGTTTTTT. It codes for CASSYVAPNTGELFF. The chain has TRBV6-2 or TRBV6-3 and TRBJ2-2; D is undetermined. The CDR3 has 15 amino acids. With 2 bases removed from V and 0 bases from J, the gap between germline ends came to 7 bases. Germline V CDR1 and CDR2: MNHEY, SVGEGT.

Many counts were recorded for this clone. The gene calls are TRBV2 and TRBJ2-1; 9 positions agree with TRBD2. Germline lookup yields CDR1 SNHLY and CDR2 FYNNEI. The CDR3 extends over 17 amino acids. J gave up 0 bases and V 0 bases, and 3 bases lay outside the gene matches. This CDR3 is CASSEALSGSSYNEQFF. The CDR3, as DNA: TGTGCCAGCAGTGAAGCGCTTAGCGGGAGCTCCTACAATGAGCAGTTCTTC.

CDR3 amino acids: CASSTRTSGRLYEQYF. CDR3 coding DNA: TGTGCCAGTAGTACCCGGACTAGCGGACGCCTCTACGAGCAGTACTTC. This chain connects TRBV19 to TRBJ2-7; 10 positions match TRBD2. V was pared by 4 bases and J by 3 bases, with 9 bases of the junction left unmatched. The CDR3 spans 16 residues. Germline CDR1 and CDR2: LNHDA and SQIVND (reference sequence).

The chain couples TRBV27 to TRBJ1-1; maybe TRBD1 (6 bases). CDR1 is MNHEY and CDR2 is SMNVEV in the germline V gene (reference sequence). The CDR3 covers 14 residues. Trimming removed 6 bases from V and 0 bases from J, with 11 bases in between. The CDR3 reads CASREGGMNTEAFF. CDR3 DNA sequence: TGTGCCAGCAGAGAGGGGGGGATGAACACTGAAGCTTTCTTT.

The chain carries TRBV7-8 and TRBJ2-5; the match to TRBD1 covers 7 bases. Trimming cost V 3 bases and J 2 bases; bases outside gene matches: 3. The germline V gene has CDR1 SGHVS and CDR2 FQNEAQ. The CDR3 extends over 14 amino acids. The CDR3 protein is CASSLDRRQETQYF. CDR3 nucleotides: TGTGCCAGCAGCTTGGACAGGAGGCAAGAGACCCAGTACTTC.

This chain links TRBV28 with TRBJ2-2, with TRBD2 matching over 7 bases. This CDR3 region has 15 residues. Germline-derived CDR1 and CDR2 are MDHEN and SYDVKM. Germline trimming cut 7 bases from V and 2 bases from J; bases unmatched to any gene: 7. The CDR3 DNA follows: TGTGCCAGCACCCCGGGACTACCTAACACCGGGGAGCTGTTTTTT. This gives the protein CASTPGLPNTGELFF.

V is TRBV6-6 and J is TRBJ2-1; the D gene is possibly TRBD2 (5 bases). The CDR3 has 13 residues. CDR1 and CDR2 from the germline V gene are MNHNY and SVGAGI (reference sequence). V shed 2 bases and J shed 15 bases, with 17 bases lying between them. CDR3 coding DNA: TGTGCCAGCAGTTACGAGGCGGGCCACCCCGGGTTCTTC. Translating gives CASSYEAGHPGFF.

The chain recombines TRBV7-9 with TRBJ1-2; no clear D. Germline CDR1 SEHNR, CDR2 FQNEAQ (reference sequence). CDR3 length equals 13 residues. The V and J ends lost 2 bases and 2 bases respectively, with 6 bases between them. CDR3 sequence reads: CASSLTVNYGYTF. CDR3 coding DNA: TGTGCCAGCAGCTTAACAGTCAACTATGGCTACACCTTC. Full variable domain (missing parts from reference TRBV7-9 and TRBJ1-2): DTGVSQNPRHKITKRGQNVTFRCDPISEHNRLYWYRQTLGQGPEFLTYFQNEAQLEKSRLLSDRFSAERPKGSFSTLEIQRTEQGDSAMYLCASSLTVNYGYTFGSGTRLTVV.

V usage is TRBV28 and J usage is TRBJ2-1, with 8 bases fitting TRBD2. Germline CDR1 is MDHEN and CDR2 is SYDVKM. V lost 6 bases, J lost 4 bases, and 14 bases stayed unmatched. The CDR3 has 17 residues. The DNA of the CDR3 is TGTGCCAGCAGCCCGGGGGGGGTTACTTCGTTTTACAATGAGCAGTTCTTC. Its protein is CASSPGGVTSFYNEQFF.

This chain connects TRBV2 to TRBJ2-5, with a possible D match to TRBD2 (5 bases). The CDR3 is 14 amino acids. Germline V gene data show CDR1 as SNHLY and CDR2 as FYNNEI. V lost 5 bases and J lost 3, with 13 bases in between. Here the CDR3 DNA reads TGTGCCAGCAGTCGAGGGTTCCTGGAAGAGACCCAGTACTTC. Its translation: CASSRGFLEETQYF. Filled out from reference TRBV2 and TRBJ2-5, the complete variable domain reads EPEVTQTPSHQVTQMGQEVILRCVPISNHLYFYWYRQILGQKVEFLVSFYNNEISEKSEIFDDQFSVERPDGSNFTLKIRSTKLEDSAMYFCASSRGFLEETQYFGPGTRLLVL.

In its sample, this clone was seen a few times. The rearrangement joins TRBV28 to TRBJ1-3, with 10 positions matching TRBD1. Germline V gives CDR1 MDHEN, CDR2 SYDVKM. The trim removed 1 base at V and 4 bases at J, leaving 7 bases unmatched. The CDR3 contains 17 residues. The CDR3 nucleotides read TGTGCCAGCAGTTTATTACCGGGACAGGGGTTAGGAAACACCATATATTTT. This codes for CASSLLPGQGLGNTIYF.

The rearrangement uses TRBV7-3 and TRBJ2-3; D call uncertain. Germline V CDR1 and CDR2: SGHTA, FQGTGA. The CDR3 covers 16 residues. V was clipped by 5 bases and J by 4 bases, with 19 bases between them. CDR3 residues: CASSQNPAGVADTQYF. The DNA for the CDR3 is TGTGCCAGCAGCCAAAACCCGGCAGGCGTGGCAGATACGCAGTATTTT.

This sequence joins TRBV19 and TRBJ1-5; D remains unclear. The CDR3 is made up of 14 amino acids. V shed 3 bases and J shed 5 bases, with 11 bases lying between them. In germline, CDR1 is LNHDA, CDR2 SQIVND (reference sequence). This CDR3 reads CASSIGPADQPQHF. The CDR3 DNA reads TGTGCCAGTAGTATTGGGCCAGCAGATCAGCCCCAGCATTTT.

V and J are TRBV7-2 and TRBJ2-1; no clear D. Trimming cost V 0 bases and J 7 bases, with 7 bases left between them. The CDR3 sequence is 13 residues long. CDR1 is SGHTA and CDR2 is FQGNSA in the germline V gene. CDR3 in amino acids: CASSLARVNEQFF. The DNA of the CDR3 is TGTGCCAGCAGCTTAGCTCGGGTAAATGAGCAGTTCTTC.

The chain is built from TRBV28 and TRBJ2-3, with D perhaps TRBD2 (6 bases). This CDR3 region has 14 residues. Germline values: CDR1 MDHEN, CDR2 SYDVKM. The V gene lost 6 bases and the J gene lost 2 bases, with 12 bases spanning the gap. CDR3 protein: CASRPRGTTDTQYF. CDR3 nucleotides: TGTGCCAGCAGGCCGCGGGGTACCACAGATACGCAGTATTTT.